The next 6 T cell receptor beta chains were all read from a single sample in a study of pediatric ulcerative colitis. The rectum was sampled with one to two pinch biopsies at colonoscopy. Assay: immunoSEQ multiplex PCR; the TCRdb copy retains only in-frame clones and omits some. The sample carries over 15,000 clones, about 76% recorded once. Sample: gut tissue. Source of these receptors: a girl aged 5-17 years with moderate ulcerative colitis.

This chain joins TRBV6-1 and TRBJ2-6; weak D call: TRBD1 (6 bases). In germline, CDR1 is MNHNS, CDR2 SASEGT. Trimming cost V 4 bases and J 0 bases, with 16 bases left between them. The CDR3 sequence is 18 residues long. This CDR3 reads CASSAWWWGLSGANVLTF. The CDR3 nucleotides read TGTGCCAGCAGTGCCTGGTGGTGGGGGCTCTCTGGGGCCAACGTCCTGACTTTC.

The rearrangement links TRBV20-1 to TRBJ1-5; the match to TRBD1 covers 7 bases. The V and J ends lost 4 bases and 10 bases, in that order; junction bases with no gene match: 4. Germline-derived CDR1 and CDR2 are DFQATT and SNEGSKA (reference sequence). This CDR3 comprises 11 residues. CDR3 in amino acids: CSAKRGHPQHF. CDR3 bases: TGCAGTGCTAAAAGGGGGCATCCCCAGCATTTT.

The V gene is TRBV19, the J gene TRBJ2-7, with TRBD2 matching 7 bases. This CDR3 spans 18 amino acids. The junction had 16 bases not matched to a gene; V was cut back by 1 base and J by 4 bases. The germline V gene encodes CDR1 LNHDA and CDR2 SQIVND (reference sequence). Here the CDR3 DNA reads TGTGCCAGTAGTATAGGTCCAGGTTGGAGCGGGAAAGTTTACGAGCAGTACTTC. It codes for CASSIGPGWSGKVYEQYF.

This clone was counted a few times. V usage is TRBV10-3 and J usage is TRBJ1-5, with D possibly TRBD1 on 6 matching bases. Germline lookup yields CDR1 ENHRY and CDR2 SYGVKD. With 9 bases removed from V and 3 bases from J, the gap between germline ends came to 15 bases. This CDR3 contains 14 residues. The chain's CDR3 is CAMGEGGNNQPQHF. The CDR3 coding sequence is TGTGCCATGGGAGAAGGGGGGAACAATCAGCCCCAGCATTTT.

The chain combines TRBV18 with TRBJ1-5; TRBD1 matches at 8 bases. V dropped 5 bases and J dropped 5; count of bases not matched to a gene: 2. The CDR3 consists of 13 residues. Looked up from germline, CDR1 is KGHSH and CDR2 is LQKENI. The DNA for the CDR3 is TGTGCCAGCTCATCGGACAGGGATCAGCCCCAGCATTTT. Translating it yields CASSSDRDQPQHF.

J is TRBJ2-5 and V is TRBV5-6; D perhaps matches TRBD1 (6 bases). Trimming pared 3 bases from V and 5 bases from J, leaving 14 bases between. Germline V gives CDR1 SGHDT, CDR2 YYEEEE. The CDR3 runs 14 residues. The CDR3: CASSSQTGWETQYF. The CDR3 DNA sequence: TGTGCCAGCAGCTCTCAGACAGGATGGGAGACCCAGTACTTC. Full variable domain (outside the CDR3, taken from reference TRBV5-6 and TRBJ2-5): DAGVTQSPTHLIKTRGQQVTLRCSPKSGHDTVSWYQQALGQGPQFIFQYYEEEERQRGNFPDRFSGHQFPNYSSELNVNALLLGDSALYLCASSSQTGWETQYFGPGTRLLVL.